This T cell receptor beta chain was obtained from a study of blood T cell repertoires in COVID-19. Study-wide background: COVID-19 samples from acute and convalescent phases originated in the United States, Italy and Spain. PBMCs, B-cell-depleted T cells, or T cells provided the cDNA or gDNA that made up the material.

In the original workflow: Cell counts per sample came from amplifying reference gene primers. TCRdb's table, derived via immunoSEQ multiplex PCR, lists solely in-frame clones and lacks some. From that table come the V and J calls and clone size; the DNA was used to work out D and trimming. The data hold 250,000 or so clones, with roughly 90% observed a single time. This receptor was taken from a man aged 30-40 years with active or convalescent COVID-19. The sequencing input was peripheral blood.

CDR3 residues: CASSIAPQEPYNEQFF. The CDR3 coding sequence is TGTGCCAGTAGTATAGCCCCCCAGGAACCGTACAATGAGCAGTTCTTC. The chain links TRBV19 to TRBJ2-1, with D hard to call. CDR1 is LNHDA and CDR2 is SQIVND in the germline V gene (reference sequence). V lost 1 base and J lost 4, with 14 bases in between. The CDR3 spans 16 residues.